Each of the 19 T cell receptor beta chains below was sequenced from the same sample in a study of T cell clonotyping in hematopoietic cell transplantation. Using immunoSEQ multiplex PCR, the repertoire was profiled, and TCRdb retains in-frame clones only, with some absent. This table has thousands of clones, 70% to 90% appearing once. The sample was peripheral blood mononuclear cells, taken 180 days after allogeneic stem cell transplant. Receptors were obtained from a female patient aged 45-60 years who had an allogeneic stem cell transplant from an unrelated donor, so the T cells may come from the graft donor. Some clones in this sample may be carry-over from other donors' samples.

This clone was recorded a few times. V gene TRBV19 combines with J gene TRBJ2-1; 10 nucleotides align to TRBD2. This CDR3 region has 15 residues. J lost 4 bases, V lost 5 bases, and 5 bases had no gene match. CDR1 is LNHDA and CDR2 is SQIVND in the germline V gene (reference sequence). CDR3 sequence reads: CASSQTSGDYNEQFF. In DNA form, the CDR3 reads TGTGCCAGTAGTCAAACTAGCGGGGATTACAATGAGCAGTTCTTC.

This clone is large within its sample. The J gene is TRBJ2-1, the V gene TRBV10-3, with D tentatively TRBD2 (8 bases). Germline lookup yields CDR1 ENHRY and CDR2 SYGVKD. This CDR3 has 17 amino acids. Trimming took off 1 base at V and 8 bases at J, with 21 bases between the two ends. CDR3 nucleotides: TGTGCCATCAGTGAGTTTCCAGGGGGGCAGACTAGCGATGAGCAGTTCTTC. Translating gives CAISEFPGGQTSDEQFF.

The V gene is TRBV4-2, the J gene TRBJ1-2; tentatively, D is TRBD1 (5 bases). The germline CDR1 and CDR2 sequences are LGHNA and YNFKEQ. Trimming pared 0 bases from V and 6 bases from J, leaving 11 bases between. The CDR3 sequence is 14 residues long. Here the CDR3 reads CASSQEWGRDGYTF. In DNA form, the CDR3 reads TGTGCCAGCAGCCAAGAATGGGGGAGGGATGGCTACACCTTC.

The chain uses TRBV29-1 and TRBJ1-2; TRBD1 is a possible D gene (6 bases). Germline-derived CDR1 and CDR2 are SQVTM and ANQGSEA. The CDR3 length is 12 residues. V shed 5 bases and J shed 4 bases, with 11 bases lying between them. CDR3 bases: TGCAGCGTTATGACAGGACCCTATGGCTACACCTTC. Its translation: CSVMTGPYGYTF.

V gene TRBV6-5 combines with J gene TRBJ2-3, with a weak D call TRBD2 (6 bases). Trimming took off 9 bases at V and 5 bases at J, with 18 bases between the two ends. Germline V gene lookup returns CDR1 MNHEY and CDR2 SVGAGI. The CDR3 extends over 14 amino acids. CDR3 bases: TGTGCCAGTTCAGTGGCGGGGCTGGTAGATACGCAGTATTTT. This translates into CASSVAGLVDTQYF.

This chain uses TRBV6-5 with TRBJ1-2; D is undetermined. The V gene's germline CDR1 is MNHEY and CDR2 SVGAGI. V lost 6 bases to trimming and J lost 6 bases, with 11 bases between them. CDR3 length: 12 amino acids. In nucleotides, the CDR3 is TGTGCCAGCAGCCGGGTGGGCGATGGCTACACCTTC. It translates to CASSRVGDGYTF.

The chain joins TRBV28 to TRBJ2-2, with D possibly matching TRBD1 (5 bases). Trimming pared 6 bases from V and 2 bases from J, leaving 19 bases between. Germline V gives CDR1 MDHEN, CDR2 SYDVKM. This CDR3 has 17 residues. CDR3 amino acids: CASRRTPRQSNTGELFF. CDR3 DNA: TGTGCCAGCAGGCGGACCCCACGACAGTCAAACACCGGGGAGCTGTTTTTT.

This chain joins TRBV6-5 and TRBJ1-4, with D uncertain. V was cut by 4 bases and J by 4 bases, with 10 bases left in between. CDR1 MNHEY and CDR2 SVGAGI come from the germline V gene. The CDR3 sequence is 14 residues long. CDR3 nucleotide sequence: TGTGCCAGCAGTTGGGCGTCGGGTAATGAAAAACTGTTTTTT. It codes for CASSWASGNEKLFF.

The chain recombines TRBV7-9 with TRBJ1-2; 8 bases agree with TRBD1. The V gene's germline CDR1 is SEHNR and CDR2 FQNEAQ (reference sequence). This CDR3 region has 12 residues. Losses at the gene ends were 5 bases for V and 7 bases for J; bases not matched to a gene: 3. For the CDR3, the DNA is TGTGCCAGCAGCCCTGGACAGGGTGGCTACACCTTC. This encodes CASSPGQGGYTF. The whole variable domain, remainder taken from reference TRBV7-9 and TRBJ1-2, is DTGVSQNPRHKITKRGQNVTFRCDPISEHNRLYWYRQTLGQGPEFLTYFQNEAQLEKSRLLSDRFSAERPKGSFSTLEIQRTEQGDSAMYLCASSPGQGGYTFGSGTRLTVV.

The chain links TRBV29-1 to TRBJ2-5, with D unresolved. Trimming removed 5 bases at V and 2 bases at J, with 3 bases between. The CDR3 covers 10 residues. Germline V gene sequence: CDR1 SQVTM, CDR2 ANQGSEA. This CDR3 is CSVRQETQYF. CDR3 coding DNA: TGCAGCGTTCGGCAAGAGACCCAGTACTTC.

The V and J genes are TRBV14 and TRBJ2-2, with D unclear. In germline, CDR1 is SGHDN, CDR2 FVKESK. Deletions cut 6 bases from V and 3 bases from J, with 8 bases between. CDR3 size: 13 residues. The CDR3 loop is CASRPTDTGELFF. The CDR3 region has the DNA TGTGCCAGCAGACCAACCGACACCGGGGAGCTGTTTTTT.

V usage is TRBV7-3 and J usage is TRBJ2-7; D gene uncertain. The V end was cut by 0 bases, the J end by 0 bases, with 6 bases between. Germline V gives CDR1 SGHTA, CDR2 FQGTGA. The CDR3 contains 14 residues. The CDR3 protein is CASSLTAASYEQYF. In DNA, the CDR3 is TGTGCCAGCAGCTTAACGGCGGCCTCCTACGAGCAGTACTTC.

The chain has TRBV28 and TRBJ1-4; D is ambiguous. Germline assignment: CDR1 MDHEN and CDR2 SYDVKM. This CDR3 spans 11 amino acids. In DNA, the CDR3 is TGTTCTACGGGGAAGGGCGAAAAACTGTTTTTT. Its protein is CSTGKGEKLFF.

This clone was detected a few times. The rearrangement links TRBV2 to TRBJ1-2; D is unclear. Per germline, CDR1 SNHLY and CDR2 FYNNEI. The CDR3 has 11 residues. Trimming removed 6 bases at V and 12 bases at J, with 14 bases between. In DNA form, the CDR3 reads TGTGCCAGCAGGGGGTTGGTCCTTCACACCTTC. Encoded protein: CASRGLVLHTF.

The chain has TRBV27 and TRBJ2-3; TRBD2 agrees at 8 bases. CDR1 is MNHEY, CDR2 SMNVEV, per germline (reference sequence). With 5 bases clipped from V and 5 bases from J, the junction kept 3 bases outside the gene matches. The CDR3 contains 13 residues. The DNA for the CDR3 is TGTGCCAGCAGTGGGACTAGTGAAGATACGCAGTATTTT. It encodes CASSGTSEDTQYF.

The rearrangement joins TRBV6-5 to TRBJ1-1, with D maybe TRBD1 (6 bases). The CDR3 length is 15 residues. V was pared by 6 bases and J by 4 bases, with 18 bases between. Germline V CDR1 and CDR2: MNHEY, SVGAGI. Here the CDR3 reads CASSYVGRGVTEAFF. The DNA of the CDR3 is TGTGCCAGCAGCTACGTGGGGAGGGGGGTCACTGAAGCTTTCTTT.

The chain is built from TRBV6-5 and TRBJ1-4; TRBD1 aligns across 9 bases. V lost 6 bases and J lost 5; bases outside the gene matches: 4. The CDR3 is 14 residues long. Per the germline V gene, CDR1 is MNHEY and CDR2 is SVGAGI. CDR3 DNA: TGTGCCAGCAGGACCGGGACAGGGAATGAAAAACTGTTTTTT. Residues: CASRTGTGNEKLFF.

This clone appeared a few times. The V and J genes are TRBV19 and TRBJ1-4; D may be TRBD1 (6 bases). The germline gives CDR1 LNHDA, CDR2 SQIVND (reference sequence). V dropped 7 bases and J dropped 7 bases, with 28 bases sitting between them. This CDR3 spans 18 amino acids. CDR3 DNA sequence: TGTGCCAGTACCGCAACGGGGACAATATATGGAAGTACTGAAAAACTGTTTTTT. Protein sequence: CASTATGTIYGSTEKLFF.

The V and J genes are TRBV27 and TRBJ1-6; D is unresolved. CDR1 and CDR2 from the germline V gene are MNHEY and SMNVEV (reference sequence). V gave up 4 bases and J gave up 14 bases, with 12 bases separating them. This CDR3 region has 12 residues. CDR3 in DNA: TGTGCCAGCAGTTCCGGCGGCAGATCCCTCCACTTT. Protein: CASSSGGRSLHF.